This T cell receptor (beta chain) is from a study of shared clonotypes between healthy human individuals. The V gene lost 8 bases and the J gene lost 3 bases, with 20 bases spanning the gap. This CDR3 has 16 amino acids. Per germline, CDR1 MDHEN and CDR2 SYDVKM. Sequenced by immunoSEQ multiplex PCR; TCRdb stores in-frame clones only, minus some. The repertoire holds more than 2,000,000 clones, with roughly 93% as singletons. This sequence was found in a man aged 18 to 30 in good health. Some clones in this sample may be carry-over from other donors' samples. Sequencing used naive CD4+ T cells from PBMCs. Subset specified: CD45RA+ positively selected. The chain links TRBV28 to TRBJ2-1; D is perhaps TRBD1 (5 bases). As DNA, the CDR3 is TGTGCCAGCGTCGCTTCAGGGTTCAAGGTCTACAATGAGCAGTTCTTC. Encoded protein: CASVASGFKVYNEQFF.